This T cell receptor beta chain stems from a study of blood T cell repertoires in COVID-19. Whole-study context: The United States, Italy and Spain were the sources of the acute and convalescent COVID-19 samples. Sources were T cells, B-cell-depleted T cells, or PBMCs; the material itself was cDNA or gDNA.

Trimming shortened V by 5 bases and J by 10 bases, and 12 bases separated the two germline ends. CDR1 MDHEN and CDR2 SYDVKM come from the germline V gene. This CDR3 is built from 12 residues. In the original processing: From reference gene primer amplification, estimates of nucleated cell counts were derived. The repertoire was sequenced with immunoSEQ multiplex PCR; TCRdb's copy has only in-frame clones and lacks some. V and J calls and clone size are as listed in that table; D and trimming were resolved from the DNA. The data contain fewer than 250,000 clones, about 85% of them singletons. The rearrangement joins TRBV28 to TRBJ2-1; a possible D gene is TRBD2 (5 bases). This receptor was identified in a man aged 25-40 years with acute or convalescent COVID-19. The source material was peripheral blood. This CDR3 is CASSPLASEQFF. CDR3 coding DNA: TGTGCCAGCAGTCCTCTAGCATCCGAGCAGTTCTTC. Based on the CDR3 plus reference TRBV28 and TRBJ2-1, the full variable domain is DVKVTQSSRYLVKRTGEKVFLECVQDMDHENMFWYRQDPGLGLRLIYFSYDVKMKEKGDIPEGYSVSREKKERFSLILESASTNQTSMYLCASSPLASEQFFGPGTRLTVL.